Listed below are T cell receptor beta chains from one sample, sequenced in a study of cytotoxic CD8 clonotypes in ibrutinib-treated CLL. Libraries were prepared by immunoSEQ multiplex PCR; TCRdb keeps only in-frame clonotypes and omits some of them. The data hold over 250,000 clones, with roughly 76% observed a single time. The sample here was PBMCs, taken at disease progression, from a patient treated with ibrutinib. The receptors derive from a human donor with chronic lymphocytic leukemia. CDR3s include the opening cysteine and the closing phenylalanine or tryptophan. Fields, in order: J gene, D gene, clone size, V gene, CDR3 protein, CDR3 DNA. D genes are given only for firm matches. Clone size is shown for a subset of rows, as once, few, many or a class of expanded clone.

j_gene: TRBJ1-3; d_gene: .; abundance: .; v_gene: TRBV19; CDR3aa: CASSHSANSGNTIYF; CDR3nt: TGTGCCAGTAGCCACAGTGCTAACTCTGGAAACACCATATATTTT
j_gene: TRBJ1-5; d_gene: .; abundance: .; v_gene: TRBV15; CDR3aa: CATSRIWGGQGQPQHF; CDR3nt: TGTGCCACCAGCAGGATATGGGGGGGGCAGGGTCAGCCCCAGCATTTT
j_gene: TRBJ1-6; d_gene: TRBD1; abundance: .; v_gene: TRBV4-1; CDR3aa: CASSEQGSSYNSPLHF; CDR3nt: TGCGCCAGCAGCGAACAGGGGAGCTCCTATAATTCACCCCTCCACTTT
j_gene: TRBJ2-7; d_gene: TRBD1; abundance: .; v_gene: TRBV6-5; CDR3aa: CASSKTGQNYEQYF; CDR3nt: TGTGCCAGCAGTAAAACGGGACAGAACTACGAGCAGTACTTC
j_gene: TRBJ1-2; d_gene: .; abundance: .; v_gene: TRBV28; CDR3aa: CASRGHASYGYTF; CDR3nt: TGTGCCAGCAGAGGACACGCTAGCTATGGCTACACCTTC
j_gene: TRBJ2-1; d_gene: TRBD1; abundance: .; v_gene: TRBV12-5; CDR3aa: CASGFPWTGAYNEQFF; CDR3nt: TGTGCTAGTGGTTTCCCATGGACAGGGGCCTACAATGAGCAGTTCTTC
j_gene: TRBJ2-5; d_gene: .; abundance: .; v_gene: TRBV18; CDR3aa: CASSPVKLSQETQYF; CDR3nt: TGTGCCAGCTCACCAGTTAAGCTTAGCCAAGAGACCCAGTACTTC
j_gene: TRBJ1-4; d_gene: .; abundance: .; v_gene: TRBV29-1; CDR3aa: CSVVIPSTNEKLFF; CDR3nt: TGCAGCGTTGTGATTCCGTCAACTAATGAAAAACTGTTTTTT
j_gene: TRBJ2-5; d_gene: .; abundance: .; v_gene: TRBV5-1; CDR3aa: CASSLEGIGETQYF; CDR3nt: TGCGCCAGCAGCTTGGAAGGGATAGGGGAGACCCAGTACTTC
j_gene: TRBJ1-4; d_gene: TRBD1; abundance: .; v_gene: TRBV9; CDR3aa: CASSGGQGVSNEKLFF; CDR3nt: TGTGCCAGCAGCGGGGGACAGGGGGTTTCTAATGAAAAACTGTTTTTT
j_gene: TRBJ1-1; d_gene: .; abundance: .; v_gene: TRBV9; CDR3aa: CASSVEDGGTLEAFF; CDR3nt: TGTGCCAGCAGCGTAGAGGACGGTGGAACTTTAGAAGCTTTCTTT
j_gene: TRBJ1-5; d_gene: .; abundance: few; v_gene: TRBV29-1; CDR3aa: CSVDGGFNQPQHF; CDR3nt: TGCAGCGTTGATGGAGGGTTCAATCAGCCCCAGCATTTT
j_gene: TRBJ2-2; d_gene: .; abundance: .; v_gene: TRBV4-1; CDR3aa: CASSPRGANTGELFF; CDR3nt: TGCGCCAGCAGCCCTCGGGGCGCGAACACCGGGGAGCTGTTTTTT
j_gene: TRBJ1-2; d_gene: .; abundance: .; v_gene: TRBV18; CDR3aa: CASSKGLFDYGYTF; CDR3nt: TGTGCCAGCTCTAAAGGGCTTTTTGACTATGGCTACACCTTC
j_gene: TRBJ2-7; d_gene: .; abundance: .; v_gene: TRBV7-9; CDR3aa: CASSRLPYEQYF; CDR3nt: TGTGCCAGCAGCCGATTGCCCTACGAGCAGTACTTC
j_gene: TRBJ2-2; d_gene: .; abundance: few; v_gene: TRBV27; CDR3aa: CASSLILATGELFF; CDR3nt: TGTGCCAGCAGTTTAATTCTAGCGACCGGGGAGCTGTTTTTT
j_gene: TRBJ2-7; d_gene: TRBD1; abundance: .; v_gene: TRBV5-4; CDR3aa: CASSASTGGDEQYF; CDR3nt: TGTGCCAGCAGCGCGTCGACAGGGGGCGACGAGCAGTACTTC
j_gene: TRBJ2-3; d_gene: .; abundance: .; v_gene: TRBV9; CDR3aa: CASSPLVATDTQYF; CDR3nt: TGTGCCAGCAGTCCCCTGGTAGCAACAGATACGCAGTATTTT
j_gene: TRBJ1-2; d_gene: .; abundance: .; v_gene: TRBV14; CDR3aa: CASSDGGLYGYTF; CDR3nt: TGTGCCAGCTCGGATGGGGGACTCTATGGCTACACCTTC
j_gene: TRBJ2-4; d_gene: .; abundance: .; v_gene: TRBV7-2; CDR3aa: CASSRIQNIQYF; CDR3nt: TGTGCCAGCAGCCGGATCCAAAACATTCAGTACTTC
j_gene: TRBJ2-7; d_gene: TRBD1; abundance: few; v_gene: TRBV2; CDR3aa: CASRRGQGAKEQYF; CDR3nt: TGTGCCAGCAGAAGGGGACAGGGGGCGAAAGAGCAGTACTTC
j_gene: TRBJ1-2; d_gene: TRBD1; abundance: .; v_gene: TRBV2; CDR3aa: CARQHTTGTANYGYTF; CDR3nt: TGTGCCAGACAGCATACAACCGGGACAGCTAACTATGGCTACACCTTC
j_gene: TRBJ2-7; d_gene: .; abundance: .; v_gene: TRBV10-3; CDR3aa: CASKTSYEQYF; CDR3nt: TGTGCCAGCAAAACCTCCTACGAGCAGTACTTC
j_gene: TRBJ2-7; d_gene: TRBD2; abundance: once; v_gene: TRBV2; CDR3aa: CASRGTTPYEQYF; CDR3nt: TGTGCCAGCAGGGGGACTACCCCCTACGAGCAGTACTTC
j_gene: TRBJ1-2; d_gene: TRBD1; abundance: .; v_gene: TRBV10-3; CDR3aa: CAISESWTGIPPLGGYTF; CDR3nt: TGTGCCATCAGTGAGTCGTGGACAGGGATCCCCCCCCTGGGGGGCTACACCTTC
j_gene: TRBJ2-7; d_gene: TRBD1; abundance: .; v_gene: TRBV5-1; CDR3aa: CASSIGGALRYEQYF; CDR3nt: TGCGCCAGCAGCATAGGGGGCGCCTTAAGGTACGAGCAGTACTTC
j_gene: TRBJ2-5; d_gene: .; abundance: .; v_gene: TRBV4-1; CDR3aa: CASSQRTGGGAETQYF; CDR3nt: TGCGCCAGCAGCCAAAGGACAGGTGGGGGGGCAGAGACCCAGTACTTC
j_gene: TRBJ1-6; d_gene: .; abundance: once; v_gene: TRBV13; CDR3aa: CASSLGQLNSPLHF; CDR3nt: TGTGCCAGCAGCTTAGGACAGCTTAATTCACCCCTCCACTTT
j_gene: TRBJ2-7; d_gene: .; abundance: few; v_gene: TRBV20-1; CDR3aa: CSAREGTEQYF; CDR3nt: TGCAGTGCTAGAGAGGGGACAGAGCAGTACTTC
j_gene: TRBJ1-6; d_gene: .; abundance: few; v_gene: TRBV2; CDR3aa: CASRELSNSPLHF; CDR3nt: TGTGCCAGCAGAGAGTTGAGTAATTCACCCCTCCACTTT
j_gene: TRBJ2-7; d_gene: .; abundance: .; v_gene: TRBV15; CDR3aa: CATSRYLSYEQYF; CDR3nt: TGTGCCACCAGCCGGTACCTCTCCTACGAGCAGTACTTC
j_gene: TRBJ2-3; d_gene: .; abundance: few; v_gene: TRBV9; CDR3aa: CASRTTSTDTQYF; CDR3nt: TGTGCCAGCAGGACCACTAGCACAGATACGCAGTATTTT
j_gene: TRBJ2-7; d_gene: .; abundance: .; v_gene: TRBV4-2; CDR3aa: CASSQDLFYEQYF; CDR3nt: TGTGCCAGCAGCCAAGATCTTTTCTACGAGCAGTACTTC
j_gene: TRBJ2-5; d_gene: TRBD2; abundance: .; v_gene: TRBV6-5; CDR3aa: CASSYSSGSGETQYF; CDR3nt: TGTGCCAGCAGTTACTCTAGCGGGAGCGGAGAGACCCAGTACTTC
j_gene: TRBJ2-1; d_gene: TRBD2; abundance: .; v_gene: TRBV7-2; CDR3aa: CASSLDWRENYNEQFF; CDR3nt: TGTGCCAGCAGCTTAGATTGGCGGGAGAACTACAATGAGCAGTTCTTC